The entry below gives a single TCR beta chain sequence along with its context. Source study methods: Reference gene primer amplification in the assay estimated nucleated cell counts. Using immunoSEQ multiplex PCR, the repertoire was profiled, and TCRdb retains in-frame clones only, with some absent. V, J and clone size are those of that table, while D and trimming were read from the DNA. The sample holds roughly 41,000 clones, 70% to 90% seen once. Germline-derived CDR1 and CDR2 are SGHTA and FQGTGA. This CDR3 comprises 15 residues. Trimming pared 5 bases from V and 2 bases from J, leaving 13 bases between. This entry belongs to a study of blood T cell repertoires in COVID-19. At the level of the study: Some COVID-19 samples were acute and others convalescent; all came from the United States, Italy and Spain.

The material sequenced was peripheral blood. The sequence was obtained from a man aged 60 to 69 with acute or convalescent COVID-19. The chain has TRBV7-3 and TRBJ2-1; possibly TRBD1 for D (5 bases). CDR3 DNA sequence: TGTGCCAGCAGCCGCGACCCACAGGCCTACAATGAGCAGTTCTTC. This sequence encodes CASSRDPQAYNEQFF.